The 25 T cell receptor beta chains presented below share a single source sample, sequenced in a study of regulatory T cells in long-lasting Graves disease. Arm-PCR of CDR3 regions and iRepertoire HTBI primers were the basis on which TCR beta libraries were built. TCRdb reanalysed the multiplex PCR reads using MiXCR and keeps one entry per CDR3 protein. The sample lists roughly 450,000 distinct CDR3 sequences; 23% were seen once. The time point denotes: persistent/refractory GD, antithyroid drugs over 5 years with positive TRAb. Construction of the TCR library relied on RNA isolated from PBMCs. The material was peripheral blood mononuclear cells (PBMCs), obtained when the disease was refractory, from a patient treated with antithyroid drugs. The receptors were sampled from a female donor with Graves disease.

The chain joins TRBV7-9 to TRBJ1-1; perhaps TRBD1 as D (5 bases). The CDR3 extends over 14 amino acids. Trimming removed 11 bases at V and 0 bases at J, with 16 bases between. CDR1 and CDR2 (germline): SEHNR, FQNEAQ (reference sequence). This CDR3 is CACRQGVLNTEAFF. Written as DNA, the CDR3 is TGTGCCTGCCGACAAGGGGTCTTGAACACTGAAGCTTTCTTT.

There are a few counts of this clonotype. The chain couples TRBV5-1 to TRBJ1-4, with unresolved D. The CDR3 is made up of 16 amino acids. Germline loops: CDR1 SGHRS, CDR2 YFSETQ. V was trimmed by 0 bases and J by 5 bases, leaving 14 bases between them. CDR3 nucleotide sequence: TGCGCCAGCAGCTTGGCAGGCTCACGGATCAATGAAAAACTGTTTTTT. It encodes CASSLAGSRINEKLFF.

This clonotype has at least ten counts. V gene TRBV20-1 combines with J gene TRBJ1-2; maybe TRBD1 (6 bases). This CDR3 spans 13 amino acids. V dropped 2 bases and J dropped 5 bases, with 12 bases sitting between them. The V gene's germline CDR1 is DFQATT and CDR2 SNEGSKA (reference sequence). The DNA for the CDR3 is TGCAGTGCTAGAACCACAGGGATGTATGGCTACACCTTC. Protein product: CSARTTGMYGYTF.

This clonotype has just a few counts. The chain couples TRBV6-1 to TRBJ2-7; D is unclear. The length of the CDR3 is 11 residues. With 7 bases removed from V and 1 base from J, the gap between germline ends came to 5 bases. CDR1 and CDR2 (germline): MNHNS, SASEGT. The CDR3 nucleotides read TGTGCCAGCAAAAATTCCTACGAGCAGTACTTC. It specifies CASKNSYEQYF.

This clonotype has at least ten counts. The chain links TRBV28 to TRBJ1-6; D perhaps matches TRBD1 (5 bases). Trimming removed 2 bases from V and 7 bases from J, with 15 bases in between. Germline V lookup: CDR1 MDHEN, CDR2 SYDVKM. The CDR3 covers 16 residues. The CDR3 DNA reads TGTGCCAGCAGTTTACTTGGTAGCAGGGCAAATTCACCCCTCCACTTT. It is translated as CASSLLGSRANSPLHF. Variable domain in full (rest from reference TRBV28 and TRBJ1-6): DVKVTQSSRYLVKRTGEKVFLECVQDMDHENMFWYRQDPGLGLRLIYFSYDVKMKEKGDIPEGYSVSREKKERFSLILESASTNQTSMYLCASSLLGSRANSPLHFGNGTRLTVT.

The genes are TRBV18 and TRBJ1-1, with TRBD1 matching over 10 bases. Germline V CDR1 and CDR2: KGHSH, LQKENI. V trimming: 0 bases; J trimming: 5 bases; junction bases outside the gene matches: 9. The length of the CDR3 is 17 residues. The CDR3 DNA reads TGTGCCAGCTCACCACCGGGACAGGGGAGCTTGGGGACTGAAGCTTTCTTT. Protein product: CASSPPGQGSLGTEAFF.

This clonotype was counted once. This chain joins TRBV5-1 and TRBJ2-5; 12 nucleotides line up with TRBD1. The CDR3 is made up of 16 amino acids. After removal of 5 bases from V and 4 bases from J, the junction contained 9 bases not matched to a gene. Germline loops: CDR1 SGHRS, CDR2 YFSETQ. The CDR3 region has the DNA TGCGCCAGCAGGCACGGGACAGGGGGCGTTCTAGAGACCCAGTACTTC. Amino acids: CASRHGTGGVLETQYF. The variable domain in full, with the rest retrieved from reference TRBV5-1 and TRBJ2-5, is KAGVTQTPRYLIKTRGQQVTLSCSPISGHRSVSWYQQTPGQGLQFLFEYFSETQRNKGNFPGRFSGRQFSNSRSEMNVSTLELGDSALYLCASRHGTGGVLETQYFGPGTRLLVL.

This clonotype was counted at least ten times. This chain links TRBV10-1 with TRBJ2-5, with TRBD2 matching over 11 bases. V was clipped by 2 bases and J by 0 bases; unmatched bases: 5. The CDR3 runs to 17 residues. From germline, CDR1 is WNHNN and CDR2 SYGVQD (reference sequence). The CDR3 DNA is TGCGCCAGCAGTGAGATTTTGACTAGCGGGGACCAAGAGACCCAGTACTTC. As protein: CASSEILTSGDQETQYF.

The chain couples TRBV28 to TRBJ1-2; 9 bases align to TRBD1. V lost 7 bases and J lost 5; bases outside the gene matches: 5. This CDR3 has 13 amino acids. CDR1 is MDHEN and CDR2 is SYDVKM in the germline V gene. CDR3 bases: TGTGCCAGCATCTCCGGGACAGGGTATGGCTACACCTTC. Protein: CASISGTGYGYTF.

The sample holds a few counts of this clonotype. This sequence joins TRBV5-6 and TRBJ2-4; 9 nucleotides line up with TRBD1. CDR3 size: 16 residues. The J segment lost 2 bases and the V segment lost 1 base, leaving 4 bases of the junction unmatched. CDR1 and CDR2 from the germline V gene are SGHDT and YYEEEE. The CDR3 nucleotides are TGTGCCAGCAGCTTGTATGGGACAGGGACCAAAAACATTCAGTACTTC. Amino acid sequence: CASSLYGTGTKNIQYF.

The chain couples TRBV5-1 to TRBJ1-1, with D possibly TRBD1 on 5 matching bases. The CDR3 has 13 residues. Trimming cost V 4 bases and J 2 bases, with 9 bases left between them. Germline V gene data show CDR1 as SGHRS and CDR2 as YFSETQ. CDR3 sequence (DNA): TGCGCCAGCAGCGCGGGACCTAACACTGAAGCTTTCTTT. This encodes CASSAGPNTEAFF.

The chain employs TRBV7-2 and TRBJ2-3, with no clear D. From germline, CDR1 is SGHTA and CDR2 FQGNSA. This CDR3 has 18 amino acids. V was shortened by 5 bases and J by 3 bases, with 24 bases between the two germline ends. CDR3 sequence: CASSPRRGLMGQTDTQYF. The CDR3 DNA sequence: TGTGCCAGCAGCCCCCGCCGTGGGCTAATGGGTCAGACAGATACGCAGTATTTT.

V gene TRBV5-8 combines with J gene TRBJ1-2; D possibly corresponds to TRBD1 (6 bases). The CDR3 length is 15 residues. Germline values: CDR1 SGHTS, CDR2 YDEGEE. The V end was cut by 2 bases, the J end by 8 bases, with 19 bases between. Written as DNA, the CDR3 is TGTGCCAGCAGCTTAACAGGGATACGTCTACCCGGCTACACCTTC. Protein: CASSLTGIRLPGYTF. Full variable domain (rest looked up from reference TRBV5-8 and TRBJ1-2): EAGVTQSPTHLIKTRGQQATLRCSPISGHTSVYWYQQALGLGLQFLLWYDEGEERNRGNFPPRFSGRQFPNYSSELNVNALELEDSALYLCASSLTGIRLPGYTFGSGTRLTVV.

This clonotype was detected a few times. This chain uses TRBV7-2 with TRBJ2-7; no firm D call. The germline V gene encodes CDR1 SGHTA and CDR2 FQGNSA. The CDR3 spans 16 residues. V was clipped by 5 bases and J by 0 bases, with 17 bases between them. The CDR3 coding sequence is TGTGCCAGCAGCCTAGATCGCAAAGCCAGCTCCTACGAGCAGTACTTC. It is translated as CASSLDRKASSYEQYF.

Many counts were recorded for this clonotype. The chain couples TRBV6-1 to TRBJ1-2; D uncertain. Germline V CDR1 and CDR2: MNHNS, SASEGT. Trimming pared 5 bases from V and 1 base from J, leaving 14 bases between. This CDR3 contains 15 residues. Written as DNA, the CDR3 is TGTGCCAGCAGTCCCACAGTAATCCTTAACTATGGCTACACCTTC. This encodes CASSPTVILNYGYTF.

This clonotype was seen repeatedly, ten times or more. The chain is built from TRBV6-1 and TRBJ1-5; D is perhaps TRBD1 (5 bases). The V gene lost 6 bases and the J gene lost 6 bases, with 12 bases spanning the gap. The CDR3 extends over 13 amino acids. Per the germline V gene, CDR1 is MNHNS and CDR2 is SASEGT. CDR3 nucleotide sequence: TGTGCCAGCAGGGAGGGGAGTGGTCAGCCCCAGCATTTT. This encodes CASREGSGQPQHF.

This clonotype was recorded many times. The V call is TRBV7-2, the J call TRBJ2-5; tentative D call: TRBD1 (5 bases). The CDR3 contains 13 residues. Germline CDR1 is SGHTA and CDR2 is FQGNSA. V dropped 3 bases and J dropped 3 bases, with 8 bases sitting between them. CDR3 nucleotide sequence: TGTGCCAGCAGCTTGGTCAGGGAAGAGACCCAGTACTTC. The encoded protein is CASSLVREETQYF.

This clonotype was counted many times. The CDR3 DNA follows: TGTGCCAGCAGTTACCAGGGTTCTAACTATGGCTACACCTTC. Translated: CASSYQGSNYGYTF. This chain uses TRBV28 with TRBJ1-2, with a weak D call TRBD1 (5 bases). The CDR3 has 14 amino acids. Germline V gene data show CDR1 as MDHEN and CDR2 as SYDVKM. Trimming took off 4 bases at V and 0 bases at J, with 9 bases between the two ends.

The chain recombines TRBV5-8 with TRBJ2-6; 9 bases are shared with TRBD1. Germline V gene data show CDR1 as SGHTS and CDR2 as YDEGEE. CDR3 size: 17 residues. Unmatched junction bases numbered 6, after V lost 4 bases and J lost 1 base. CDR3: CASSTGTGRSGANVLTF. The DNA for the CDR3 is TGTGCCAGCAGCACCGGGACAGGGCGGTCTGGGGCCAACGTCCTGACTTTC.

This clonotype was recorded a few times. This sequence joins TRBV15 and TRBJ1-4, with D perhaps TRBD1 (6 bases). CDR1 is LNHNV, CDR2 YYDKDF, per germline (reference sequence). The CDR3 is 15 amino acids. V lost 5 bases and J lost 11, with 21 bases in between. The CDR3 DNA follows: TGTGCCACCAGCTCCCGGAGGGGGATCAAGTTGAAACTGTTTTTT. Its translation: CATSSRRGIKLKLFF. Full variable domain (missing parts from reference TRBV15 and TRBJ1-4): DAMVIQNPRYQVTQFGKPVTLSCSQTLNHNVMYWYQQKSSQAPKLLFHYYDKDFNNEADTPDNFQSRRPNTSFCFLDIRSPGLGDTAMYLCATSSRRGIKLKLFFGSGTQLSVL.

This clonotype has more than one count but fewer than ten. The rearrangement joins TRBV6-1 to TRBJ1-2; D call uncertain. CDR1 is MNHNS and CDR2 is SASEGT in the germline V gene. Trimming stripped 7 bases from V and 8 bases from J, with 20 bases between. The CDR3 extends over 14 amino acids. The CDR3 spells CASIRSEGAWGYTF. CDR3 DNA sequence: TGTGCCAGCATCCGAAGTGAGGGAGCGTGGGGCTACACCTTC.

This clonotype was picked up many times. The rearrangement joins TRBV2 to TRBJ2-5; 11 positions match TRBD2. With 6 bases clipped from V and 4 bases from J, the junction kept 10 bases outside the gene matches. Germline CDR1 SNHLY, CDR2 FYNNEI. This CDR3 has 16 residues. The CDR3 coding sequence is TGTGCCAGCAGGACCAGTAGCGGGAGGGCCTTAGAGACCCAGTACTTC. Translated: CASRTSSGRALETQYF.

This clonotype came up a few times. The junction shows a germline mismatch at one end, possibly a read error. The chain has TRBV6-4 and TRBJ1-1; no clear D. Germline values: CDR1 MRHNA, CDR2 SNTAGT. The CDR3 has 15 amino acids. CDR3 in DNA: TGTGCCAGCAGTTACTCGATCTGGGAGAACACTGAAGCTTTCTTT. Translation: CASSYSIWENTEAFF.

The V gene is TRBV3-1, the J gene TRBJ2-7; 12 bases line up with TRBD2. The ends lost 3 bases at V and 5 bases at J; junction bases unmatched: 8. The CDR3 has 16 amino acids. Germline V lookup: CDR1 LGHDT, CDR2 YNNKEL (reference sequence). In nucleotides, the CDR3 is TGTGCCAGCAGCCAGGCGACTAGCGGGAGATCCCACGAGCAGTACTTC. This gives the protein CASSQATSGRSHEQYF.

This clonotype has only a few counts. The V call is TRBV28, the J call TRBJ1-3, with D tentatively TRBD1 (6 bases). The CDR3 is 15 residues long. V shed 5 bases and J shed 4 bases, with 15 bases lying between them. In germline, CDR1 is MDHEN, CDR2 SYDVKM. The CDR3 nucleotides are TGTGCCAGCAGTAGGGTTTTTGGGACAGGAAACACCATATATTTT. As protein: CASSRVFGTGNTIYF.